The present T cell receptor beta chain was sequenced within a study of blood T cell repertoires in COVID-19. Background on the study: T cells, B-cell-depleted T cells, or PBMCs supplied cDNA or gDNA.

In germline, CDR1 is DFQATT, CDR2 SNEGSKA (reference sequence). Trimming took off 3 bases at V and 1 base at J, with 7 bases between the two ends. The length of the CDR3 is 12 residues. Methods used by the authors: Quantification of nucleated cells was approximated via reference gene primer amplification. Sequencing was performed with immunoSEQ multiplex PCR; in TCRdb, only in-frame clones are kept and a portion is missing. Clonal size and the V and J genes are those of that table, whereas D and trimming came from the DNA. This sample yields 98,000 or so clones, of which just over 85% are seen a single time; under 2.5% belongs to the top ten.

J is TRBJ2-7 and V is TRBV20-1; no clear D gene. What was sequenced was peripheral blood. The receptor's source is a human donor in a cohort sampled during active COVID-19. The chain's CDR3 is CSASFGSYEQYF. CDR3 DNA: TGCAGTGCTAGTTTCGGGTCCTACGAGCAGTACTTC.